A single sample is the source of the 5 T cell receptor beta chains below, sequenced in a study of T-cell memory formation after mild COVID-19. TCRdb redid the calling of the 5' RACE reads with MiXCR, one entry per CDR3 protein. Altogether over 55,000 distinct CDR3 sequences are present, 9.5% being singletons, with the ten largest covering more than 1%. Sequencing used PBMCs or a T cell subset sorted from them (not recorded which). The receptors come from a man aged 18 to 30 who had mild COVID-19 (a few samples of this study predate the infection). Cell type and time point are not known.

At least ten counts were recorded for this clonotype. The rearrangement uses TRBV4-3 and TRBJ1-2, with D possibly being TRBD1 (6 bases). The CDR3 sequence is 14 residues long. The V gene lost 3 bases and the J gene lost 3 bases, with 11 bases spanning the gap. CDR1 is LGHNA, CDR2 YSLEER, per germline. CDR3: CASSHEQGYYGYTF. CDR3 DNA: TGCGCCAGCAGCCACGAACAGGGCTACTATGGCTACACCTTC.

This clonotype was counted many times. The chain couples TRBV6-5 to TRBJ2-4, with D uncertain. Trimming took 6 bases from V and 7 from J, leaving 22 bases between them. This CDR3 is 16 amino acids long. Germline V gene sequence: CDR1 MNHEY, CDR2 SVGAGI. The CDR3 nucleotides read TGTGCCAGCAGCTCACATCGGATGCCCAACTCTAACATTCAGTACTTC. This translates into CASSSHRMPNSNIQYF.

V is TRBV6-6 and J is TRBJ1-2, with 8 bases fitting TRBD1. The CDR3 extends over 14 amino acids. The V gene end was trimmed by 2 bases and the J gene end by 8 bases; junction bases not matched to a gene: 7. Germline CDR1 is MNHNY and CDR2 is SVGAGI (reference sequence). CDR3 region: CASSYPGQGGGYTF. The CDR3 nucleotides read TGTGCCAGCAGTTACCCCGGACAGGGAGGAGGCTACACCTTC.

The genes are TRBV12-3 or TRBV12-4 and TRBJ2-7; D is possibly TRBD1 or TRBD2 (5 bases each). CDR3 length: 14 residues. V shed 6 bases and J shed 8 bases, with 20 bases lying between them. CDR3 sequence (DNA): TGTGCCAGCAGCCAAACCGGGACCCCTACAAAGCAGTACGTC. Protein product: CASSQTGTPTKQYV.

This clonotype has just a few counts. The V call is TRBV5-1, the J call TRBJ2-5; D might be TRBD2 (7 bases). Germline V lookup: CDR1 SGHRS, CDR2 YFSETQ. The CDR3 is 14 residues long. Trimming shortened V by 3 bases and J by 3 bases, and 12 bases separated the two germline ends. CDR3 sequence reads: CASSWGGGKETQYF. In DNA, the CDR3 is TGCGCCAGCAGCTGGGGGGGCGGTAAAGAGACCCAGTACTTC.